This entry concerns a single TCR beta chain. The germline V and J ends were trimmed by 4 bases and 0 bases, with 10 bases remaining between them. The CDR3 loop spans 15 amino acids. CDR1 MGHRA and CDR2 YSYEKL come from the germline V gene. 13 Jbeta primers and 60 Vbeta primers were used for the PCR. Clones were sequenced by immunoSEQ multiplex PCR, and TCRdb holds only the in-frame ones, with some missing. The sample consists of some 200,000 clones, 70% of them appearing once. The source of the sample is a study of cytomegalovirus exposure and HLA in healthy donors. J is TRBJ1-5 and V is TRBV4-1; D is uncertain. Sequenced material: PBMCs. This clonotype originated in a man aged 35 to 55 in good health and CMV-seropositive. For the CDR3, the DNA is TGCGCCAGCAGCCCCTATAAGAATAGCAATCAGCCCCAGCATTTT. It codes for CASSPYKNSNQPQHF.